Listed here is a single TCR beta chain. What it binds is not known. The CDR3 end falls 3 residues outside the read, so it is completed with the germline J gene. Produced via immunoSEQ multiplex PCR; TCRdb's table is partial and in-frame only. The sample table sets out 45,000 to 55,000 clones. CDR3 length: 14 amino acids. Germline V gives CDR1 DFQATT, CDR2 SNEGSKA (reference sequence). V shed 1 base and J shed 0 bases, with 6 bases lying between them. The data were obtained in a study of T cells in women clearing cervical HPV infection. General study results and limits: TRBV6-7 relative abundance averaged roughly 0.1% in cases and under 0.2% in controls.

This receptor was obtained from a woman between 18 and 70 years old with a cervical HPV16 infection that either progressed to CIN3+ or cleared (not recorded which). What was sequenced was blood buffy coat. The gene calls are TRBV20-1 and TRBJ2-2, with D perhaps matching TRBD1 (5 bases). CDR3 residues: CSARGQSNTGELFF. The sequenced CDR3 bases are TGCAGTGCTAGAGGACAGTCGAACACCGGGGAG.